The 14 T cell receptor beta chains below were found in one sample sequenced in a study of neurological immune-mediated disorders. TCRdb re-analysed the 5' RACE reads in MiXCR, keeping a single row per CDR3 protein. The sample shows under 85,000 distinct CDR3 sequences, roughly 13% of them seen only once. The sequencing input was PBMCs. These receptors were collected from a woman between 50 and 59 years old in good health.

There are many counts of this clonotype. V and J are TRBV2 and TRBJ2-5, with D unclear. The CDR3 runs 12 residues. Trimming removed 2 bases from V and 5 bases from J, with 6 bases in between. CDR1 is SNHLY, CDR2 FYNNEI, per germline. CDR3 DNA: TGTGCCAGCAGTGAATGGCGGGAGACCCAGTACTTC. Translated: CASSEWRETQYF.

At least ten counts were recorded for this clonotype. The J gene is TRBJ2-3, the V gene TRBV20-1, with TRBD2 identical over 15 bases. Germline values: CDR1 DFQATT, CDR2 SNEGSKA (reference sequence). This CDR3 region has 14 residues. The V and J ends lost 5 bases and 10 bases, in that order; junction bases with no gene match: 7. CDR3: CSARTSGGAMAQYF. The CDR3 DNA reads TGCAGTGCTCGGACTAGCGGGGGGGCTATGGCGCAGTATTTT.

This clonotype was detected many times. The rearrangement uses TRBV7-2 and TRBJ1-4; no definite D call. This CDR3 is built from 14 residues. Germline V CDR1 and CDR2: SGHTA, FQGNSA. V gave up 5 bases and J gave up 5 bases, with 12 bases separating them. CDR3 coding DNA: TGTGCCAGCAGCCCCCGGATGGGGAATGAAAAACTGTTTTTT. Translation gives CASSPRMGNEKLFF.

A few counts support this clonotype. Germline is not matched at one junction end, which may reflect a read error. V usage is TRBV7-2 and J usage is TRBJ2-5; 7 nucleotides line up with TRBD2. This CDR3 has 14 residues. The germline V gene encodes CDR1 SGHTA and CDR2 FQGNSA. CDR3 amino acids: CASSLGHGGETQYF. CDR3 DNA: TGTGCCAGCAGCTTGGGGCATGGGGGGGAGACCCAGTACTTT.

The chain is built from TRBV6-1 and TRBJ2-2, with a weak D call TRBD2 (7 bases). This CDR3 comprises 18 residues. The germline CDR1 and CDR2 sequences are MNHNS and SASEGT. V was clipped by 3 bases and J by 4 bases, with 21 bases between them. The CDR3 protein is CASSDTRGGGKVTGELFF. For the CDR3, the DNA is TGTGCCAGCAGTGATACCCGAGGGGGGGGCAAGGTCACCGGGGAGCTGTTTTTT.

In this sample, this clonotype turned up many times. This chain connects TRBV7-8 to TRBJ1-2; a possible D gene is TRBD1 (5 bases). CDR1 is SGHVS and CDR2 is FQNEAQ in the germline V gene. V was cut by 3 bases and J by 1 base, with 15 bases left in between. The CDR3 is made up of 16 amino acids. CDR3 nucleotides: TGTGCCAGCAGCTTTTTAACCGGGACCCTTAACTATGGCTACACCTTC. It encodes CASSFLTGTLNYGYTF. The full variable domain, completed using reference TRBV7-8 and TRBJ1-2, is GAGVSQSPRYKVAKRGQDVALRCDPISGHVSLFWYQQALGQGPEFLTYFQNEAQLDKSGLPSDRFFAERPEGSVSTLKIQRTQQEDSAVYLCASSFLTGTLNYGYTFGSGTRLTVV.

This clonotype has a count of ten or more. The rearrangement joins TRBV5-1 to TRBJ2-3; no reliable D call. This CDR3 comprises 14 residues. Germline CDR1 and CDR2: SGHRS and YFSETQ. V gave up 1 base and J gave up 2 bases, with 8 bases separating them. The CDR3 sequence: CASSLWADTDTQYF. DNA of the CDR3: TGCGCCAGCAGCTTGTGGGCAGACACAGATACGCAGTATTTT.

In this sample, this clonotype turned up many times. The rearrangement joins TRBV11-2 to TRBJ2-4; 13 positions agree with TRBD2. CDR1 and CDR2 from the germline V gene are SGHAT and FQNNGV. V shed 5 bases, J shed 9 bases, and the junction held 4 bases outside the gene matches. The CDR3 has 14 amino acids. As DNA, the CDR3 is TGTGCCAGCAGCCTGGGACTAGCGGGAAGCATTCAGTACTTC. Protein sequence: CASSLGLAGSIQYF.

This clonotype was found many times. The genes are TRBV5-1 and TRBJ2-7, with D uncertain. The CDR3 is made up of 16 amino acids. V was shortened by 3 bases and J by 2 bases, with 18 bases between the two germline ends. Germline CDR1 reads SGHRS; CDR2 reads YFSETQ. The CDR3 loop reads CASSWDTASNTYEQYF. The CDR3, as DNA: TGCGCCAGCAGCTGGGATACGGCGAGCAATACCTACGAGCAGTACTTC.

This clonotype was counted between two and nine times. This chain connects TRBV7-2 to TRBJ1-5; TRBD1 is a possible D gene (5 bases). Looked up from germline, CDR1 is SGHTA and CDR2 is FQGNSA. CDR3 length: 13 residues. The germline V and J ends were trimmed by 3 bases and 6 bases, with 9 bases remaining between them. The CDR3, as DNA: TGTGCCAGCAGCTTGGGTCAGGGTCAGCCCCAGCATTTT. It translates to CASSLGQGQPQHF.

The rearrangement links TRBV12-3 or TRBV12-4 to TRBJ1-5; D is uncertain. The CDR3 sequence is 12 residues long. The germline V and J ends were trimmed by 7 bases and 9 bases, with 13 bases remaining between them. CDR3 protein: CASTVEGGPQHF. In DNA, the CDR3 is TGTGCCAGCACCGTAGAGGGTGGGCCCCAGCATTTT.

This clonotype was counted ten times or more. The rearrangement joins TRBV28 to TRBJ2-1; D may be TRBD1 or TRBD2 (5 bases each). The germline V gene has CDR1 MDHEN and CDR2 SYDVKM. This CDR3 has 16 amino acids. Trimming pared 5 bases from V and 10 bases from J, leaving 24 bases between. CDR3 region: CASSPPTGTPAGEQFF. The CDR3 coding sequence is TGTGCCAGCAGTCCGCCAACCGGGACCCCCGCTGGGGAGCAGTTCTTC.

This clonotype was seen many times. CDR3: CASSVVEGGTGELFF. As DNA, the CDR3 is TGTGCCAGCAGCGTAGTTGAGGGTGGCACCGGGGAGCTGTTTTTT. V and J are TRBV9 and TRBJ2-2; possible D gene TRBD2, 5 bases. CDR1 is SGDLS and CDR2 is YYNGEE in the germline V gene. The CDR3 is 15 amino acids. V shed 0 bases and J shed 4 bases, with 10 bases lying between them.

This clonotype was seen ten or more times. The J gene is TRBJ2-5, the V gene TRBV27, with D perhaps matching TRBD1 (6 bases). This CDR3 has 11 amino acids. The V end lost 11 bases, the J end lost 5 bases, and 12 bases lay between the germline ends. CDR1 and CDR2 (germline): MNHEY, SMNVEV (reference sequence). The CDR3 here is CALQGLETQYF. The CDR3 coding sequence is TGTGCCTTACAGGGTCTGGAGACCCAGTACTTC.